The rows below give T cell receptor beta chains drawn from one sample of a study of cytomegalovirus exposure and HLA in healthy donors. Assay: immunoSEQ multiplex PCR; the TCRdb copy retains only in-frame clones and omits some. The sample has 210,000 or so clones; around 88% are singletons. Input material: PBMCs. The receptors were sampled from a woman in her late teens or twenties in good health and CMV-seronegative. Each CDR3 is given with its conserved first and last residue. A D gene is named only where the DNA matches it firmly. Clone size is stated in some rows and not others, as once, few, many or a class when expanded.

>TRBJ1-2|NA|TRBV28|16|NA
TGTGCCAGCAGTTCTACCTCCGGGGGACTGAGCTATGGCTACACCTTC
CASSSTSGGLSYGYTF
>TRBJ2-1|TRBD2|TRBV6-5|14|NA
TGTGCCAGCAGTAGTAGCGGGAGGGGAGTTGAGCAGTTCTTC
CASSSSGRGVEQFF
>TRBJ2-1|TRBD2|TRBV19|13|NA
TGTGCCAGTAGTAGAGGGAAGGGACTAGCGAGGGTCTTC
CASSRGKGLARVF
>TRBJ2-3|TRBD2|TRBV4-2|15|NA
TGTGCCAGCAGCCAACAGGGACTATTCACAGATACGCAGTATTTT
CASSQQGLFTDTQYF
>TRBJ2-7|TRBD1|TRBV29-1|11|NA
TGCAGCGTTGACGAGACAGGGGTGCAGTACTTC
CSVDETGVQYF
>TRBJ2-1|TRBD2|TRBV7-6|15|NA
TGTGCCAGCAGCGCAGCGGGAGGTGGTTACAATGAGCAGTTCTTC
CASSAAGGGYNEQFF
>TRBJ1-2|NA|TRBV27|13|NA
TGTGCCAGCACGAAATCAAGCGGCTATGGCTACACCTTC
CASTKSSGYGYTF
>TRBJ1-1|NA|TRBV27|15|NA
TGTGCCAGCAGTTCTCCTCAGACAGGTAACACTGAAGCTTTCTTT
CASSSPQTGNTEAFF
>TRBJ1-2|NA|TRBV25-1|14|few
TGTGCCAGCAGTGCTAGCGGGGTCTTCCATGGCTACACCTTC
CASSASGVFHGYTF
>TRBJ1-4|TRBD1|TRBV10-3|15|NA
TGTGCCATCAGTGACGACAGGGCAACTAATGAAAAACTGTTTTTT
CAISDDRATNEKLFF
>TRBJ2-7|NA|TRBV14|15|NA
TGTGCCAGCGAACCACTTACAGGGAGTACTTACGAGCAGTACTTC
CASEPLTGSTYEQYF
>TRBJ2-7|TRBD1|TRBV11-2|15|NA
TGTGCCAGCAGCTCCGTTAGGGGGACAGGGACCGAGCAGTACTTC
CASSSVRGTGTEQYF
>TRBJ2-1|NA|TRBV4-2|16|NA
TGTGCCAGCAGCCATCCCGGGTACAGGACGTACAATGAGCAGTTCTTC
CASSHPGYRTYNEQFF
>TRBJ1-3|NA|TRBV6-1|15|NA
TGTGCCAGCAGTGAATTGGGCCTCTCTGGAAACACCATATATTTT
CASSELGLSGNTIYF
>TRBJ2-1|TRBD2|TRBV11-3|12|NA
TGTGCCAGCAGCTCGACTAGCAGTGAGCAGTTCTTC
CASSSTSSEQFF
>TRBJ2-3|NA|TRBV2|14|NA
TGTGCCAGCAAGACGGGAGTAGGTGGAGATACGCAGTATTTT
CASKTGVGGDTQYF
>TRBJ2-1|TRBD2|TRBV27|16|NA
TGTGCCAGCTTCCTGTCCCCTAGCGGTTCCTACAATGAGCAGTTCTTC
CASFLSPSGSYNEQFF
>TRBJ2-7|NA|TRBV29-1|13|NA
TGCAGCGTTGTTGGGACACCGGGCTACGAGCAGTACTTC
CSVVGTPGYEQYF
>TRBJ1-1|NA|TRBV6-1|13|NA
TGTGCCAGCAGTGAAGTAGCGGGGATCGGAGCTTTCTTT
CASSEVAGIGAFF
>TRBJ2-7|TRBD1|TRBV6-5|14|NA
TGTGCCAGCAGTTACCGGACAGGGAACTACGAGCAGTACTTC
CASSYRTGNYEQYF
>TRBJ2-3|NA|TRBV29-1|13|NA
TGCAGCGGGAGGAAATTGATTACAGATACGCAGTATTTT
CSGRKLITDTQYF
>TRBJ2-1|NA|TRBV2|13|NA
TGTGCCAGCGGTCGGGAGACTCTCTATGAGCAGTTCTTC
CASGRETLYEQFF
>TRBJ2-7|NA|TRBV11-2|16|few
TGTGCCAGCAGCCCGCTCGAGGGGGGGGCCTCCTACGAGCAGTACTTC
CASSPLEGGASYEQYF
>TRBJ2-1|NA|TRBV28|13|NA
TGTGCCAGCAGTTTCCCAGGCTACAATGAGCAGTTCTTC
CASSFPGYNEQFF
>TRBJ1-5|TRBD1|TRBV28|15|NA
TGTGCCAGCAGTTTAACAGGGGGCGGCAATCAGCCCCAGCATTTT
CASSLTGGGNQPQHF
>TRBJ2-1|TRBD2|TRBV7-3|16|once
TGTGCCAGCAGCTTCTCAGCGGGAGGATTGGACAATGAGCAGTTCTTC
CASSFSAGGLDNEQFF
>TRBJ2-5|NA|TRBV5-1|16|NA
TGCGCCAGCAGCATAGGTGGCCAGGGGTCCCAAGAGACCCAGTACTTC
CASSIGGQGSQETQYF
>TRBJ1-1|NA|TRBV19|10|NA
TGTGCCTCTGGGAGCGCTGAAGCTTTCTTT
CASGSAEAFF
>TRBJ2-7|TRBD2|TRBV6-5|13|NA
TGTGCCAGCAGTTACCGGCGGGGGTCTGAGCAGTACTTC
CASSYRRGSEQYF
>TRBJ1-2|NA|TRBV5-1|14|NA
TGCGCCAGCAGCTTGGACTTCGTGACAGACGGCTACACCTTC
CASSLDFVTDGYTF
>TRBJ2-1|TRBD1|TRBV2|14|NA
TGTGCCAGCAGTGGGGCAGGGGGTGAGGGTGAGCAGTTCTTC
CASSGAGGEGEQFF
>TRBJ2-6|NA|TRBV4-1|15|NA
TGCGCCAGCAGCCAAGCTCTCTCTGGGGCCAACGTCCTGACTTTC
CASSQALSGANVLTF
>TRBJ2-2|NA|TRBV7-9|14|NA
TGTGCCAGCAGCTTAATACGGGGTCACGGGGAGCTGTTTTTT
CASSLIRGHGELFF
>TRBJ1-1|TRBD1|TRBV4-1|18|NA
TGCGCCAGCAGCCAAGATCCTAGGACAGGGTTTCTGTCCACTGAAGCTTTCTTT
CASSQDPRTGFLSTEAFF
>TRBJ1-2|TRBD1|TRBV5-4|16|NA
TGTGCCAGCAGCTCCCTGGACAGGGCCTATAACTATGGCTACACCTTC
CASSSLDRAYNYGYTF
>TRBJ2-3|TRBD2|TRBV7-9|19|NA
TGTGCCAGCAGCCCATGGACTAGCGGGAGAGGGAGGGAGGCAGATACGCAGTATTTT
CASSPWTSGRGREADTQYF
>TRBJ2-1|TRBD1|TRBV9|16|NA
TGTGCCAGCAGCGTAGGCCCGGGACAGGGGTACAATGAGCAGTTCTTC
CASSVGPGQGYNEQFF
>TRBJ1-5|NA|TRBV5-1|14|NA
TGCGCCAGCAGTTTAACAGGGCTCCATCAGCCCCAGCATTTT
CASSLTGLHQPQHF
>TRBJ2-7|TRBD1|TRBV7-3|15|NA
TGTGCCAGCAGCTTATCTACAGGGGTTGGATACGAGCAGTACTTC
CASSLSTGVGYEQYF
>TRBJ1-5|NA|TRBV27|11|NA
TGTGCCAGCAGTTCCGGGTTGGCGTTGCATTTT
CASSSGLALHF
>TRBJ2-5|TRBD2|TRBV9|15|NA
TGTGCCAGCAGCGTAGGAGGTAGCGGGCAAGAGACCCAGTACTTC
CASSVGGSGQETQYF
>TRBJ1-3|NA|TRBV4-2|16|NA
TGTGCCAGCAGCCAAGATGACTACTACTCTGGAAACACCATATATTTT
CASSQDDYYSGNTIYF
>TRBJ2-1|TRBD2|TRBV29-1|14|NA
TGCAGCGTTGCGGGGACTAGCGGTTACAATGAGCAGTTCTTC
CSVAGTSGYNEQFF
>TRBJ2-7|TRBD2|TRBV13|15|NA
TGTGCCAGCAGCTTGGGCGGGAGGGCCTCCTACGAGCAGTACTTC
CASSLGGRASYEQYF
>TRBJ2-2|NA|TRBV4-1|16|NA
TGCGCCAGCAGCGTTGCCGGGACACTAAACACCGGGGAGCTGTTTTTT
CASSVAGTLNTGELFF
>TRBJ1-1|NA|TRBV6-6|13|NA
TGTGCCAGCAGTTACTCGGAGTCTCCCGAAGCTTTCTTT
CASSYSESPEAFF
>TRBJ1-2|TRBD1|TRBV5-1|15|NA
TGCGCCAGCAGTCCGACAGGGGACACCGCCTATGGCTACACCTTC
CASSPTGDTAYGYTF
>TRBJ2-2|TRBD2|TRBV7-9|16|NA
TGTGCCAGCAGCTTAGTCGCTAGCGGGTTGGTCGGGGAGCTGTTTTTT
CASSLVASGLVGELFF
>TRBJ2-3|TRBD1|TRBV5-1|15|NA
TGCGCCAGCGCGAAGACAGGGGGCGCGAGTGATACGCAGTATTTT
CASAKTGGASDTQYF
>TRBJ2-4|NA|TRBV5-1|18|NA
TGCGCCAGCAGCTTGGAGGGGGTGGGGCACTGGAGCAAAAACATTCAGTACTTC
CASSLEGVGHWSKNIQYF
>TRBJ2-7|TRBD2|TRBV19|14|NA
TGTGCCAGTAAAAGGGCTAGCGGGAGGGACGAGCAGTACTTC
CASKRASGRDEQYF
>TRBJ2-7|NA|TRBV25-1|14|NA
TGTGCCAGCAGTGAGCCGGGCAGGGTGGGCGAGCAGTACTTC
CASSEPGRVGEQYF
>TRBJ1-1|TRBD1|TRBV30|14|NA
TGTGCCTGGAGCCGGGACAGGCTGAACACTGAAGCTTTCTTT
CAWSRDRLNTEAFF
>TRBJ1-5|NA|TRBV19|17|NA
TGTGCCAGTAGTCTGGGGGGGGGCGATTCTTCTAATCAGCCCCAGCATTTT
CASSLGGGDSSNQPQHF
>TRBJ2-1|TRBD2|TRBV2|14|NA
TGTGCCAGCATTGGAGGGAGGGGCTACAATGAGCAGTTCTTC
CASIGGRGYNEQFF
>TRBJ2-5|TRBD2|TRBV5-4|15|once
TGTGCCAGCAGCCCGGGGCTAGCGGGAGGAGAGACCCAGTACTTC
CASSPGLAGGETQYF
>TRBJ2-1|NA|TRBV7-8|16|NA
TGTGCCAGCAGCTGGTACCGGGACATAATCTACAATGAGCAGTTCTTC
CASSWYRDIIYNEQFF
>TRBJ2-1|TRBD2|TRBV6-5|15|NA
TGTGCCAGCAGTTACAGGCTAGCGGGAGTTAATGAGCAGTTCTTC
CASSYRLAGVNEQFF
>TRBJ1-5|NA|TRBV5-6|13|NA
TGTGCCAGCAGCTTGGGGACGGCGGGGGCCCAGCATTTT
CASSLGTAGAQHF
>TRBJ2-1|NA|TRBV9|13|NA
TGTGCCAGCAGCGTTCAGATATTCAATGAGCAGTTCTTC
CASSVQIFNEQFF